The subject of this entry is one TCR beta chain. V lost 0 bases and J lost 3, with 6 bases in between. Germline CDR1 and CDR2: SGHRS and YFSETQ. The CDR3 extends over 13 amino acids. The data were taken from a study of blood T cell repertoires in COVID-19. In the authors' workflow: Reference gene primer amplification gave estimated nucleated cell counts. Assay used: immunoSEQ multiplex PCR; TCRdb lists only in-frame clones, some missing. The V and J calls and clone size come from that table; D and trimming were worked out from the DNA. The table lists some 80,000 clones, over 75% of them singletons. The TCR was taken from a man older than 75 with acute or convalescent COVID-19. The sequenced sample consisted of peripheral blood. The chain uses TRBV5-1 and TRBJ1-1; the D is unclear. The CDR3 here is CASSLVEDTEAFF. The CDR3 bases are TGCGCCAGCAGCTTGGTCGAGGACACTGAAGCTTTCTTT.